What follows describes a single TCR beta chain. Its antigen is still unknown. One base away there is no much larger clone; base qualities are not given. The library came from the immunoSEQ multiplex PCR assay. Rearranged TCR beta chain sequences were amplified with the hsTCRB Kit following the manufacturer's protocol. Sequencing of TCRB libraries was carried out on an Illumina MiSeq. Under the source paper's analysis protocol: Demultiplexing, trimming and gene mapping were performed with the kit vendor's proprietary platform. In its TCRdb copy, this immuneACCESS table keeps in-frame sequences only and misses some clones. Where compared with another copy, unresolved V genes explain less than half of these, and the others have no known cause. The DNA was the basis for D and trimming; V, J and clone size are from that table. The sample yields about 30,000 clones; 70% to 85% were counted once. The ten largest clones take up approximately 22% of the sample.

This sample is drawn from a study of a mutant IDH1 vaccine in newly diagnosed glioma (dated by TCRdb to the early 2020s). For context, the study as a whole: Patients received eight vaccinations in weeks 1, 3, 5, 7, 11, 15, 19 and 23, corresponding to visits V03 through V10. Of the 25 to 40 patients who were treated, 62.5% were male and around 38% were female, and the mean age was approximately 40 years. Before enrollment, most patients had been given radiochemotherapy with temozolomide as standard therapy, while the rest had received either radiotherapy alone or temozolomide alone. For exploratory analyses, longitudinal TCRB deep sequencing was carried out in about two dozen treated patients wherever samples were available. Vaccination started 4-6 weeks after radiotherapy alone, or was given together with temozolomide cycles in the groups whose treatment included chemotherapy. Peripheral blood was drawn at six visits: V03 (baseline), V05, V07, V10, V12 and V13. What the research found in general, with its limitations: Immune responses induced by the vaccine were seen in approximately 92% of patients across multiple MHC alleles. It was noted by the authors that analyses of patient blood samples could not be reproduced owing to sample limitations. Pseudoprogression seemed to be unrelated to changes in the top peripheral T cell clonotypes found by TCRB sequencing. Availability determined which PBMC samples were chosen for TCRB deep sequencing.

Sequences MNHEY (CDR1) and SMNVEV (CDR2) are obtained from the germline V gene (reference sequence). Trimming removed 4 bases from V and 2 bases from J, leaving 3 bases between the germline ends. Including the terminal cysteine and phenylalanine, the CDR3 comprises 11 residues. The only DNA kept is the CDR3, 33 bases in frame from the first base. This sample's time point label indicates: week 5, during vaccination. Every vaccine dose consisted of 300 ug of a 20-mer mutant IDH1 peptide in Montanide, administered subcutaneously together with topical imiquimod. Donors had newly diagnosed WHO grade 3 or 4 IDH1-mutant astrocytomas with loss of nuclear ATRX. The samples were drawn from NOA16, a multicentre, single-arm, open-label phase I trial in Germany that tested a mutant IDH1 peptide vaccine in humans for the first time. Genomic DNA for TCRB sequencing was isolated from EDTA blood with the DNeasy Blood and Tissue Kit.

The source material was PBMCs, sampled from a glioma patient whose treatment included an IDH1 peptide vaccine. Rearrangement joined TRBV27 to TRBJ2-7; no D gene can be assigned with confidence. This clonotype was obtained from a young man with glioma. The CDR3 corresponds to CASSSPYEQYF. The nucleotide sequence reads as follows: TGTGCCAGCAGTTCCCCCTACGAGCAGTACTTC.